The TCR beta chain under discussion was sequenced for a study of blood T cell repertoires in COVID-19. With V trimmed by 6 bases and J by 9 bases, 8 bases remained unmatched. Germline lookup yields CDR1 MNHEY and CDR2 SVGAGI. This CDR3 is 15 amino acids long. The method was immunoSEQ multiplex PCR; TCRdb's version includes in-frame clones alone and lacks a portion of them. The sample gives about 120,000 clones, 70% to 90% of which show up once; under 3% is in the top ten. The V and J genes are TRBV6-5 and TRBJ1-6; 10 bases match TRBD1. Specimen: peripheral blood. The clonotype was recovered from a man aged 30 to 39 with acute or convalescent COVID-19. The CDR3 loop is CASSIRRQGASPLHF. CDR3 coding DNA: TGTGCCAGCAGCATCCGTCGACAGGGGGCTTCACCCCTCCACTTT.